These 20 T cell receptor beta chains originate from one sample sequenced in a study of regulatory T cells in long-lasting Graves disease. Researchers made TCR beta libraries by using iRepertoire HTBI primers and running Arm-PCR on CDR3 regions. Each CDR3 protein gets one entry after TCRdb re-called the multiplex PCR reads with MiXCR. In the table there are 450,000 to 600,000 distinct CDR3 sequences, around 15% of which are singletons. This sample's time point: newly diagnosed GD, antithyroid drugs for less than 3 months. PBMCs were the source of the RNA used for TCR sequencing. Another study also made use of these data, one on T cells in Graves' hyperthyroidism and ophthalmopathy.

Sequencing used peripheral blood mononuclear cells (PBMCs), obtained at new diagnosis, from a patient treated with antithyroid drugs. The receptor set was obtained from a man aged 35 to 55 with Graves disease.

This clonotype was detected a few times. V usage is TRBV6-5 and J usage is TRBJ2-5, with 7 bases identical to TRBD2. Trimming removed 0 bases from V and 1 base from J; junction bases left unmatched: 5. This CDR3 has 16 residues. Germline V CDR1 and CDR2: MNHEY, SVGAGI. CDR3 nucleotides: TGTGCCAGCAGTTACTCCGGGACTACCCGCCAAGAGACCCAGTACTTC. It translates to CASSYSGTTRQETQYF.

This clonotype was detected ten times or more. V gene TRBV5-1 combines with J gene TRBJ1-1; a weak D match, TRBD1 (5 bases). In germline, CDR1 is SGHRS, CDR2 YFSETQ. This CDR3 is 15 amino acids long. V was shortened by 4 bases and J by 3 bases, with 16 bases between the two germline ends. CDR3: CASSEPDTPYTEAFF. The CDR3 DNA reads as TGCGCCAGCAGCGAGCCGGACACCCCTTACACTGAAGCTTTCTTT.

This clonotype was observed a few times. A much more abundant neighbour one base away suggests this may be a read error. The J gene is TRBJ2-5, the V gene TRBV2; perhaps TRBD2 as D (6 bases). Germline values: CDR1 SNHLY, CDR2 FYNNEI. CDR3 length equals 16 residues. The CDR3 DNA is TGTGCCAGCAGTGAAGAGTTTGGACGGCCTCGGGAGACCCGGTACTTC. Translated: CASSEEFGRPRETRYF.

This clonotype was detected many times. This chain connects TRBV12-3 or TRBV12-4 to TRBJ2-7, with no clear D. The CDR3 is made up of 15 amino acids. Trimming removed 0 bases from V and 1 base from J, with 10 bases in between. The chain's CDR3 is CASSLAPPWSYEQYF. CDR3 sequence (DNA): TGTGCCAGCAGTTTAGCCCCCCCATGGTCCTACGAGCAGTACTTC.

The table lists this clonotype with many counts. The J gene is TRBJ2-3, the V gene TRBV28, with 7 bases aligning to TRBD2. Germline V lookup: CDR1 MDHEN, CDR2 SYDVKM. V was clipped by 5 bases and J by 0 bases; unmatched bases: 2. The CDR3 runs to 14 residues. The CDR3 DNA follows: TGTGCCAGCAGTATACTAGCGAGCACAGATACGCAGTATTTT. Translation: CASSILASTDTQYF.

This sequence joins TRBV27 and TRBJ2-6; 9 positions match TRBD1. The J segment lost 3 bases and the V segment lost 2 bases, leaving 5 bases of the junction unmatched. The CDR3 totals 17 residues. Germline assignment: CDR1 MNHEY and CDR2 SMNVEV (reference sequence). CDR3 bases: TGTGCCAGCAGTTTAAACAGGGGGCTAATTGGGGCCAACGTCCTGACTTTC. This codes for CASSLNRGLIGANVLTF.

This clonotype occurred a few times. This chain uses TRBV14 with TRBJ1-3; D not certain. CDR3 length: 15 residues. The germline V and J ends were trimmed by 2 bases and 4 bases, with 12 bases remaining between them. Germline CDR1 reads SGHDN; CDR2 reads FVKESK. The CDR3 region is CASSQRFAGGNTIYF. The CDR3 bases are TGTGCCAGCAGCCAACGATTCGCGGGGGGAAACACCATATATTTT.

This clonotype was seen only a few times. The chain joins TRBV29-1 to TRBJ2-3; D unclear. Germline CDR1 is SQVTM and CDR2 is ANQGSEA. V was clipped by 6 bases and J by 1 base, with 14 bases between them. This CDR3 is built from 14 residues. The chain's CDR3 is CSVKTVSRTDTQYF. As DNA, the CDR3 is TGCAGCGTAAAGACCGTTTCCCGCACAGATACGCAGTATTTT.

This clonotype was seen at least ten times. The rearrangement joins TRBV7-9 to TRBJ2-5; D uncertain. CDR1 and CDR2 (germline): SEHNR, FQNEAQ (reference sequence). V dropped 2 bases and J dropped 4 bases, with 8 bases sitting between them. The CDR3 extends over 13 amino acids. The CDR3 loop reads CASSLPGGETQYF. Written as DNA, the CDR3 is TGTGCCAGCAGCTTACCGGGTGGAGAGACCCAGTACTTC. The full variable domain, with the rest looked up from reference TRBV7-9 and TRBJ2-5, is DTGVSQNPRHKITKRGQNVTFRCDPISEHNRLYWYRQTLGQGPEFLTYFQNEAQLEKSRLLSDRFSAERPKGSFSTLEIQRTEQGDSAMYLCASSLPGGETQYFGPGTRLLVL.

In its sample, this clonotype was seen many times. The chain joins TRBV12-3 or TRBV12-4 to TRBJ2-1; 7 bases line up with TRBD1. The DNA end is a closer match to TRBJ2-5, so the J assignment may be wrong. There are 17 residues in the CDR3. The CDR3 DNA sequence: TGTGCCAGCAGTCGACACCTTCCGGAACAGGGGAAAGAGACCCAGTACTTC. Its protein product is CASSRHLPEQGKETQYF.

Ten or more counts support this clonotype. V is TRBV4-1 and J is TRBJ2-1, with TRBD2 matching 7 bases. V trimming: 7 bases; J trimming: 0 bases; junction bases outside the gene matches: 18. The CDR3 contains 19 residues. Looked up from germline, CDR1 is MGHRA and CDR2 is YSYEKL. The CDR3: CASKGAGIAGESSYNEQFF. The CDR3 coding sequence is TGCGCCAGCAAAGGCGCGGGGATAGCGGGCGAGAGCTCCTACAATGAGCAGTTCTTC.

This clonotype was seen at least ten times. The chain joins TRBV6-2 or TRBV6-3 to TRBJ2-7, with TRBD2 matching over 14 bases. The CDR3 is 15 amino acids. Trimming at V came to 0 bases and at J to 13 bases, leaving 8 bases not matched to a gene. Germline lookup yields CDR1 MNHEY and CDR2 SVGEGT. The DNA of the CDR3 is TGTGCCAGCAGTTACTCGAAAGGACTAGCGGGAGGTATATACTTC. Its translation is CASSYSKGLAGGIYF.

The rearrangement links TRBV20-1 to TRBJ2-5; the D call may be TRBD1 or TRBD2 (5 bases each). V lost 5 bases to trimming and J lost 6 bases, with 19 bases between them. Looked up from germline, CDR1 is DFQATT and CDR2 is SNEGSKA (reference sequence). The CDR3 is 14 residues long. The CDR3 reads CSAARDGAVQTQYF. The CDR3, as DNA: TGCAGTGCTGCCCGAGACGGGGCGGTACAGACCCAGTACTTC.

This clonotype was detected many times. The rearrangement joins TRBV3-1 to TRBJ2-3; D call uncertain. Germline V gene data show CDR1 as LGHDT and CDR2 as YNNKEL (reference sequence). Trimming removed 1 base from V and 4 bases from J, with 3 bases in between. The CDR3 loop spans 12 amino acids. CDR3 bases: TGTGCCAGCAGCCAAGTTCCAGATACGCAGTATTTT. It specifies CASSQVPDTQYF.

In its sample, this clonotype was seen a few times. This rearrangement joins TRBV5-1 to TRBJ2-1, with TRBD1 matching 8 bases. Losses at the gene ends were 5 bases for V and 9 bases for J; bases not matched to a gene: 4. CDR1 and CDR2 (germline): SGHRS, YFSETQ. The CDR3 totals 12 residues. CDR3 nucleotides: TGCGCCAGCAGTAGTGGACAGGGTGAGCAGTTCTTC. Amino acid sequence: CASSSGQGEQFF.

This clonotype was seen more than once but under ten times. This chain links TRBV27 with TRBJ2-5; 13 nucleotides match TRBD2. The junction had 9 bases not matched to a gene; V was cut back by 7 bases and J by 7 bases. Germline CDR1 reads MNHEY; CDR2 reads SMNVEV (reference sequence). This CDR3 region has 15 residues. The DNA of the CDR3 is TGTGCCAGCAAGGGGACTAGCGGGACCCTCGGGACCCAGTACTTC. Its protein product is CASKGTSGTLGTQYF.

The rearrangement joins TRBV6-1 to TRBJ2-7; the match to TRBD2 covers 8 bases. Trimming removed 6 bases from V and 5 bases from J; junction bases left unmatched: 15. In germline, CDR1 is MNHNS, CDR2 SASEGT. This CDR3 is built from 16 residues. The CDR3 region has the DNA TGTGCCAGCAGCGACTTCAGAAGGGGACTAGGGGACGAGCAGTACTTC. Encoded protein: CASSDFRRGLGDEQYF.

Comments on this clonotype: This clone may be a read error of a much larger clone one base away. CDR3 in DNA: TGTGCCAGCAGCTTAGATGAACGGAGCTCCTACAATGAGCAGTCCTTC. This sequence encodes CASSLDERSSYNEQSF. The V and J genes are TRBV7-8 and TRBJ2-1; D ambiguous. Per germline, CDR1 SGHVS and CDR2 FQNEAQ. The CDR3 length is 16 residues.

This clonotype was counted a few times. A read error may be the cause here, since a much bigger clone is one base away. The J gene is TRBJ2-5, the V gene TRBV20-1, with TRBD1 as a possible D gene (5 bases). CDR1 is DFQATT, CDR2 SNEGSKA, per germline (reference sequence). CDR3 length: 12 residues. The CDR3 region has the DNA TGCAGTGCTAGGACAGCTCAAGAGACCCAGTGCTTC. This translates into CSARTAQETQCF.

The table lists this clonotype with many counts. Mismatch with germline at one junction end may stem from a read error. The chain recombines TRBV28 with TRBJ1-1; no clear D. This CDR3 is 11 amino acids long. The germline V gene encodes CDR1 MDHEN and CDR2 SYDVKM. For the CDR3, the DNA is TGTGCCAGCAGTTTGTCCACTGTAGCTTTCTTT. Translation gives CASSLSTVAFF.